This TCR beta chain was identified during a study of T cell changes during pregnancy in multiple sclerosis. Germline CDR1 and CDR2: MGHRA and YSYEKL. The CDR3 has 15 residues. V was clipped by 3 bases and J by 6 bases; unmatched bases: 8. Assay: immunoSEQ multiplex PCR; the TCRdb copy retains only in-frame clones and omits some. Of fewer than 65,000 clones in the sample, about 91% were seen once. This specimen consisted of peripheral blood, obtained before pregnancy. This receptor was taken from a female donor with multiple sclerosis, enrolled in a pregnancy study. V gene TRBV4-1 combines with J gene TRBJ1-5; 7 positions match TRBD1. For the CDR3, the DNA is TGCGCCAGCAGCCAGGGAGACAGGGTTGGTCAGCCCCAGCATTTT. Translation gives CASSQGDRVGQPQHF.